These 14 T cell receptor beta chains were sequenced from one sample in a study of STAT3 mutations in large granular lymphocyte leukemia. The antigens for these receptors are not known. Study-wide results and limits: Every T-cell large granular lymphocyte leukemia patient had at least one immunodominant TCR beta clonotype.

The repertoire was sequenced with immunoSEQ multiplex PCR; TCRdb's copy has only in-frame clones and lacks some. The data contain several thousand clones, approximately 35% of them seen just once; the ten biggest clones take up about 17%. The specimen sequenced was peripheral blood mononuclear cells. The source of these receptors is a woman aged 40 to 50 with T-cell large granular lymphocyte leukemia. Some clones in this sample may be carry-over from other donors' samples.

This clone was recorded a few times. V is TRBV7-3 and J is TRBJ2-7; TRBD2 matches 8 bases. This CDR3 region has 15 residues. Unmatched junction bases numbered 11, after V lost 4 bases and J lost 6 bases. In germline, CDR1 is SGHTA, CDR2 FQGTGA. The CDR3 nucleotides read TGTGCCAGCAGCTCCCAGCGGGAGAGCTGCTCCGAGCAGTACTTC. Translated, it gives CASSSQRESCSEQYF.

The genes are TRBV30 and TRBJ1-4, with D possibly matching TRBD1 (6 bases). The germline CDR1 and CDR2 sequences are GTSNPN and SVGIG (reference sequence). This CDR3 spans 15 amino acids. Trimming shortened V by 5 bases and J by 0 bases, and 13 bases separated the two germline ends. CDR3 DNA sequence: TGTGCCTGGTCACGGGGGCAAACAACTAATGAAAAACTGTTTTTT. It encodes CAWSRGQTTNEKLFF.

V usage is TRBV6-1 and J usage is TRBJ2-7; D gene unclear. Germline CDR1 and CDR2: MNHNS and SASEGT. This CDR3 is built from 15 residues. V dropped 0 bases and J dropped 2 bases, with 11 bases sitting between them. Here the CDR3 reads CASSEAPPPAYEQYF. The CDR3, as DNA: TGTGCCAGCAGTGAAGCCCCACCCCCGGCCTACGAGCAGTACTTC.

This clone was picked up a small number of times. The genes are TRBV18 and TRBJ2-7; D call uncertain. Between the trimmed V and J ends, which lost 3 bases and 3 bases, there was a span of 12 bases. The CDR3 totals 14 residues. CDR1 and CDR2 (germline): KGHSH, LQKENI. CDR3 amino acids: CASSPTFRIYEQYF. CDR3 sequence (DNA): TGTGCCAGCTCACCGACCTTCCGAATCTACGAGCAGTACTTC.

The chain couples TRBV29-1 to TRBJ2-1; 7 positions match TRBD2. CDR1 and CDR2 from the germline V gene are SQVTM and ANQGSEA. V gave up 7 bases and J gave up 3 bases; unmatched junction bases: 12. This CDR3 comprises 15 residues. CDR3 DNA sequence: TGCAGCGCCGACCCCGGGGGGATCTACTACAATGAGCAGTTCTTC. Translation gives CSADPGGIYYNEQFF.

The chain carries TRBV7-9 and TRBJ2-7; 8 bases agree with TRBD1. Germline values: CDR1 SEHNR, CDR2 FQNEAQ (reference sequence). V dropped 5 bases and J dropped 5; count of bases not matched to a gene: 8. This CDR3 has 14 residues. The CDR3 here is CASSPRQGKDEQYF. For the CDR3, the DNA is TGTGCCAGCAGCCCCCGACAGGGGAAGGACGAGCAGTACTTC.

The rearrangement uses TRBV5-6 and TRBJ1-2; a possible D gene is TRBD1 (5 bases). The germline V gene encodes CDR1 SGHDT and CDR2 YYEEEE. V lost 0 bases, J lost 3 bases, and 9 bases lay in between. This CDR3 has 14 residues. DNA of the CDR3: TGTGCCAGCAGCTTGGGGGGCGGGCACTATGGCTACACCTTC. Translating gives CASSLGGGHYGYTF.

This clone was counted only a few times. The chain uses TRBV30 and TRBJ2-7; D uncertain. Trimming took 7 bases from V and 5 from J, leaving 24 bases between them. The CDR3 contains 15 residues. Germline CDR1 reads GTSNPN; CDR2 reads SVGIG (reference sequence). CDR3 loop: CASSLEGKSGDEQYF. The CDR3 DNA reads TGTGCCTCCTCCCTAGAAGGGAAGAGTGGGGACGAGCAGTACTTC.

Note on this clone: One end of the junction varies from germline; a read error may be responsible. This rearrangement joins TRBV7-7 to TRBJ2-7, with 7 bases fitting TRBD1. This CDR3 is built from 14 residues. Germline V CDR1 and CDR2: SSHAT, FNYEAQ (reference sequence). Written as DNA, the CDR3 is TGTGCTAGCAGCTTCGGACAGGTGGGTTACGAGCAGTACTTC. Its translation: CASSFGQVGYEQYF.

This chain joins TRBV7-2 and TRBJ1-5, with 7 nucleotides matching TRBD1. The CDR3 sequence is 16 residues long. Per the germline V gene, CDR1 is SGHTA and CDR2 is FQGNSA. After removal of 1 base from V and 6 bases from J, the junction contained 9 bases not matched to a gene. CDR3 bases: TGTGCCAGCAGCTTAGGGACAGGAAGAGGTAGTCAGCCCCAGCATTTT. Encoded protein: CASSLGTGRGSQPQHF.

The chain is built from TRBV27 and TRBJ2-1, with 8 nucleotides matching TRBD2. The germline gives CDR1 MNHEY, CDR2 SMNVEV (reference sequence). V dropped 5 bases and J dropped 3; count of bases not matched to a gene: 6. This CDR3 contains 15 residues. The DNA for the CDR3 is TGTGCCAGCAGTCCCCGGGAGGGGTTCTACAATGAGCAGTTCTTC. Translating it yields CASSPREGFYNEQFF.

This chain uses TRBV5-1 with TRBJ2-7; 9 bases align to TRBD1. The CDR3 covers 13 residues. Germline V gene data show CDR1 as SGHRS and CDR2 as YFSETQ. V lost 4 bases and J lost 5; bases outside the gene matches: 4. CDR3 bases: TGCGCCAGCAGCCCCGGGACAGGGAACGAGCAGTACTTC. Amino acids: CASSPGTGNEQYF.

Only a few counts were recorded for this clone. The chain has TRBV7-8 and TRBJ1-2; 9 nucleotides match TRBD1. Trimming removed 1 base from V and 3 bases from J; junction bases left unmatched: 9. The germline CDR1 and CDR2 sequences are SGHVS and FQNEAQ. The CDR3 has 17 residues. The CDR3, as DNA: TGTGCCAGCAGCTTAGTTCCGGGACAGGGTTGGGACTATGGCTACACCTTC. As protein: CASSLVPGQGWDYGYTF.

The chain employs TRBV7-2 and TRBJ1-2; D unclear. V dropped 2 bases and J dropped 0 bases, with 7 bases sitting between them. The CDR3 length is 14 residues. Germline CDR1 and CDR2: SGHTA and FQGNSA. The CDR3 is CASSLTLSNYGYTF. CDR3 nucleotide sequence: TGTGCCAGCAGCTTAACGTTGTCTAACTATGGCTACACCTTC.